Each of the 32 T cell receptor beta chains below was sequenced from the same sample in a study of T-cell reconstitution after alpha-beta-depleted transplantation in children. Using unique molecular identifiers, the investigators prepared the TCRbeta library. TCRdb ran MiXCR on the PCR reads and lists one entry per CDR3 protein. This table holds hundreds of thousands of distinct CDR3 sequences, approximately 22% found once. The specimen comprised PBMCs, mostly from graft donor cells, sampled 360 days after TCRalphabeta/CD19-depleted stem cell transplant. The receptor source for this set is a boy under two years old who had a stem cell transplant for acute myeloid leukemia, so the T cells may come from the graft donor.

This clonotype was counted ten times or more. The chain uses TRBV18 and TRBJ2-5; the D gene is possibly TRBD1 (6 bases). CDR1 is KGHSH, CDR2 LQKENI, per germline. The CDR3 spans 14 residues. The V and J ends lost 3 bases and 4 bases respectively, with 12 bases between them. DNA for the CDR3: TGTGCCAGCTCACCTCCGGGACACCGAGAGACCCAGTACTTC. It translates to CASSPPGHRETQYF. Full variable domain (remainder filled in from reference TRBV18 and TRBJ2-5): NAGVMQNPRHLVRRRGQEARLRCSPMKGHSHVYWYRQLPEEGLKFMVYLQKENIIDESGMPKERFSAEFPKEGPSILRIQQVVRGDSAAYFCASSPPGHRETQYFGPGTRLLVL.

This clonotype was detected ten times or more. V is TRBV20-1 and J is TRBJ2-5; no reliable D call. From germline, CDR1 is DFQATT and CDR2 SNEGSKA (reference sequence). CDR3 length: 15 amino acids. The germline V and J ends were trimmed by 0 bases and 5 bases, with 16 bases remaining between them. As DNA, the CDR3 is TGCAGTGCTAGAGATCCTTCCTCAACCCTCGAGACCCAGTACTTC. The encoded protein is CSARDPSSTLETQYF.

CDR3 sequence reads: CASSLWTSGAQETQYF. Written as DNA, the CDR3 is TGTGCCAGCAGTCTGTGGACTAGCGGGGCCCAAGAGACCCAGTACTTC. The rearrangement uses TRBV12-3 or TRBV12-4 and TRBJ2-5; TRBD2 matches at 12 bases. The J segment lost 1 base and the V segment lost 5 bases, leaving 5 bases of the junction unmatched. The CDR3 totals 16 residues.

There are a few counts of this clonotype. This CDR3 is CSARVRREQFF. The DNA of the CDR3 is TGCAGTGCTAGAGTCCGGAGGGAGCAGTTCTTC. The V and J genes are TRBV20-1 and TRBJ2-1; tentatively, D is TRBD2 (5 bases). CDR3 length: 11 amino acids. Looked up from germline, CDR1 is DFQATT and CDR2 is SNEGSKA (reference sequence). With 1 base removed from V and 10 bases from J, the gap between germline ends came to 8 bases.

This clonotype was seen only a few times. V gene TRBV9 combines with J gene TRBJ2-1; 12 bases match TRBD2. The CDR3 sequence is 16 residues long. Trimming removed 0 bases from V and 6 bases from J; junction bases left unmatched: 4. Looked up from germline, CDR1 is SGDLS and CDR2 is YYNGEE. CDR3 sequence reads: CASSVGGLAGFNEQFF. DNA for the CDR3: TGTGCCAGCAGCGTAGGTGGACTAGCGGGATTCAATGAGCAGTTCTTC.

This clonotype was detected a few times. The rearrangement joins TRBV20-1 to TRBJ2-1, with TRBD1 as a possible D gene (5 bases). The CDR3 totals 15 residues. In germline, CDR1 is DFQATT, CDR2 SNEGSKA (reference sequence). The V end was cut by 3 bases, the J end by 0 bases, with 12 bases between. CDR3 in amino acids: CSASSRQGSYNEQFF. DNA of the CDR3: TGCAGTGCTAGTTCTAGGCAGGGCTCCTACAATGAGCAGTTCTTC.

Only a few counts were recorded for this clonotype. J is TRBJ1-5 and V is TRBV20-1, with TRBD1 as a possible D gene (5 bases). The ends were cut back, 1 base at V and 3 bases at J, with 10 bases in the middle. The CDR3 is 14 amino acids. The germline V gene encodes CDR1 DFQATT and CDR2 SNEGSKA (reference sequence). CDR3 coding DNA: TGCAGTGCTAGAGGAGGGGCCAACAATCAGCCCCAGCATTTT. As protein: CSARGGANNQPQHF.

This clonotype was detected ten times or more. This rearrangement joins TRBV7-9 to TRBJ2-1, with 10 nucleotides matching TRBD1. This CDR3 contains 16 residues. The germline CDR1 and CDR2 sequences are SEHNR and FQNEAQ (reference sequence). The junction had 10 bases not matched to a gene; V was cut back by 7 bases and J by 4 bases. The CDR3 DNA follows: TGTGCCAGCACCCCCGGGACAGGGGTGGGGTACAATGAGCAGTTCTTC. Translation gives CASTPGTGVGYNEQFF.

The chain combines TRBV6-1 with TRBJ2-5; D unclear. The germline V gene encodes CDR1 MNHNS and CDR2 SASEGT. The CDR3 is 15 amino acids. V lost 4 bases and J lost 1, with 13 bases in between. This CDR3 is CASSGLPTPQETQYF. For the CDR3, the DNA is TGTGCCAGCAGTGGGCTCCCCACACCCCAAGAGACCCAGTACTTC.

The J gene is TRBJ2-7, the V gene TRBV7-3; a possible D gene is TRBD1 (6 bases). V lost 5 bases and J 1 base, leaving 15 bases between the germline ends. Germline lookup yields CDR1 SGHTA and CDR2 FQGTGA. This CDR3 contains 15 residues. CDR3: CASSPPTGLSYEQYF. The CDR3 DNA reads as TGTGCCAGCAGCCCTCCGACAGGTTTATCCTACGAGCAGTACTTC.

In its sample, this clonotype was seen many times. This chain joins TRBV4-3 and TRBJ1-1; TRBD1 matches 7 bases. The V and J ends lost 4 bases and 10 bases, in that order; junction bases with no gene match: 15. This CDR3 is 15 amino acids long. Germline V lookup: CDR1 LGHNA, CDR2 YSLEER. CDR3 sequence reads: CASSLDTDRAGGAFF. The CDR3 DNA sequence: TGCGCCAGCAGCCTCGACACTGACAGGGCCGGGGGAGCTTTCTTT.

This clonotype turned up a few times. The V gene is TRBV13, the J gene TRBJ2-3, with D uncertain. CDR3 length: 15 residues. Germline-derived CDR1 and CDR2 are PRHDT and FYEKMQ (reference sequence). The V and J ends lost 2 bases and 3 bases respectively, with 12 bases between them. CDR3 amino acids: CASSLRDEMTDTQYF. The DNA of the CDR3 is TGTGCCAGCAGCTTAAGGGATGAGATGACAGATACGCAGTATTTT.

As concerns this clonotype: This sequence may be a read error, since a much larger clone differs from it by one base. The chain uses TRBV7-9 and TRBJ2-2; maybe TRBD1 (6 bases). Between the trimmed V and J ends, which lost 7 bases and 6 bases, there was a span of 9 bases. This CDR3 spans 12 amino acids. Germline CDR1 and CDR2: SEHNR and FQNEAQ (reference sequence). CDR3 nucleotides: TGTGCCAGCATCCCAGGGGCCGGGGAGCTGTTTTTT. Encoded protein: CASIPGAGELFF.

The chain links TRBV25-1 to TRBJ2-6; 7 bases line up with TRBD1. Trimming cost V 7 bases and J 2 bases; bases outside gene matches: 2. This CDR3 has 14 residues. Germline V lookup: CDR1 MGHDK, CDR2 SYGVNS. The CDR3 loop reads CASTQGAGANVLTF. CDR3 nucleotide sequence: TGTGCCAGCACCCAGGGGGCTGGGGCCAACGTCCTGACTTTC.

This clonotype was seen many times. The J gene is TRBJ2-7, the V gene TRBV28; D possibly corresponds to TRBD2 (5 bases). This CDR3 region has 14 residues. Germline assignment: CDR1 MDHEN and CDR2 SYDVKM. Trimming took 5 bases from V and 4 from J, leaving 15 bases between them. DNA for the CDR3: TGTGCCAGCAGTGAGAAGGTTGCGGGTTACGAGCAGTACTTC. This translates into CASSEKVAGYEQYF.

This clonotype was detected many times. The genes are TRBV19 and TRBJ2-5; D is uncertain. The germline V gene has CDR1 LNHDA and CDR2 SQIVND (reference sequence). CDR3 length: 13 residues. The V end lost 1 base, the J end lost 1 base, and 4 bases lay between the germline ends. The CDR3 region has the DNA TGTGCCAGTAGTATAGCGATCCAAGAGACCCAGTACTTC. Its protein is CASSIAIQETQYF.

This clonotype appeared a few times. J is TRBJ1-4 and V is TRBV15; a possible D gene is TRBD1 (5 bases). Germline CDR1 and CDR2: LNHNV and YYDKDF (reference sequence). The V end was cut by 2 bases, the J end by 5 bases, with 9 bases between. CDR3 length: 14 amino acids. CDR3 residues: CATSRQTENEKLFF. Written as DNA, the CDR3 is TGTGCCACCAGCAGACAGACAGAGAATGAAAAACTGTTTTTT.

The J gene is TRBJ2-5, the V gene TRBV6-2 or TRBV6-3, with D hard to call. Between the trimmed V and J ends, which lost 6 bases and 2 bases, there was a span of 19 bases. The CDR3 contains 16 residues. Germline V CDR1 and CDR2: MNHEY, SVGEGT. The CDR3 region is CASRLGGLQIQETQYF. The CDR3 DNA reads TGTGCCAGCAGGCTTGGTGGATTGCAGATTCAAGAGACCCAGTACTTC.

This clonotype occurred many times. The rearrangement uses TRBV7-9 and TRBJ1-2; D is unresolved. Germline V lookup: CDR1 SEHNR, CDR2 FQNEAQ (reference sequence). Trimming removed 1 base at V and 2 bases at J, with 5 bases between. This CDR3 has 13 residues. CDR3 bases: TGTGCCAGCAGCTTAGTCGGCAACTATGGCTACACCTTC. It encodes CASSLVGNYGYTF. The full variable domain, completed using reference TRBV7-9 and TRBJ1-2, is DTGVSQNPRHKITKRGQNVTFRCDPISEHNRLYWYRQTLGQGPEFLTYFQNEAQLEKSRLLSDRFSAERPKGSFSTLEIQRTEQGDSAMYLCASSLVGNYGYTFGSGTRLTVV.

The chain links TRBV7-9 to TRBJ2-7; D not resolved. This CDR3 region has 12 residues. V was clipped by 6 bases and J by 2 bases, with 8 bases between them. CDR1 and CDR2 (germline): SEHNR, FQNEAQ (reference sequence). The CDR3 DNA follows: TGTGCCAGCAGGTACGAAACCTACGAGCAGTACTTC. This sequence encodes CASRYETYEQYF.

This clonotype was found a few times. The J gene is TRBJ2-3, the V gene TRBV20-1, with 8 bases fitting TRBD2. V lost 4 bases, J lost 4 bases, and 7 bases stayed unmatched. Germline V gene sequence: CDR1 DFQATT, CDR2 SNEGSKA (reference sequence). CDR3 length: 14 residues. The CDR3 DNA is TGCAGTGCTACCTTGCGGGGGGCGGCAGATACGCAGTATTTT. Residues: CSATLRGAADTQYF.

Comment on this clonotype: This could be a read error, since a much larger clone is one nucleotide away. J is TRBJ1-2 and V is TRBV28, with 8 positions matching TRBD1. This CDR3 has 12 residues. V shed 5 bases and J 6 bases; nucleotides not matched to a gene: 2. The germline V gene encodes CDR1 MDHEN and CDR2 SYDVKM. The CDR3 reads CASSADRDGYTF. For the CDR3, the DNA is TGTGCCAGCAGTGCGGACAGGGATGGCTACACCTTC.

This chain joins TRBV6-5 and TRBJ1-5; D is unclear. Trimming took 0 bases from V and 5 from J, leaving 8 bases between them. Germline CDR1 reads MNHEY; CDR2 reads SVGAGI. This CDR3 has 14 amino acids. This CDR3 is CASSYSNPDQPQHF. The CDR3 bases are TGTGCCAGCAGTTACTCTAATCCGGATCAGCCCCAGCATTTT.

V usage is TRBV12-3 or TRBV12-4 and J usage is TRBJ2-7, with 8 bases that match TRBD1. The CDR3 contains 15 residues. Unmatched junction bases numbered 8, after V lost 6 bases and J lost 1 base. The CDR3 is CASRGGQGLSYEQYF. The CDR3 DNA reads TGTGCCAGCAGGGGCGGACAGGGTTTATCCTACGAGCAGTACTTC.

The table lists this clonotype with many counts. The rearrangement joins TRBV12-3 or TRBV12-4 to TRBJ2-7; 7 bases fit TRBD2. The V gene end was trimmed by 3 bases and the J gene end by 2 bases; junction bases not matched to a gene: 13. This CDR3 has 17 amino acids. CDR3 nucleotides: TGTGCCAGCAGTTTTCACGTCATGGGGGGGGATCCCTACGAGCAGTACTTC. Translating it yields CASSFHVMGGDPYEQYF.

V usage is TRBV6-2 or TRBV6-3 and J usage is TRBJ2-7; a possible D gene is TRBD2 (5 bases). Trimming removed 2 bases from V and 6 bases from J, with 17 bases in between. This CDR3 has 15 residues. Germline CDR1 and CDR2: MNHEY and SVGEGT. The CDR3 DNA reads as TGTGCCAGCAGTTACGTGGTGGGGAGAGGCGGCGAGCAGTACTTC. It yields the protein CASSYVVGRGGEQYF.

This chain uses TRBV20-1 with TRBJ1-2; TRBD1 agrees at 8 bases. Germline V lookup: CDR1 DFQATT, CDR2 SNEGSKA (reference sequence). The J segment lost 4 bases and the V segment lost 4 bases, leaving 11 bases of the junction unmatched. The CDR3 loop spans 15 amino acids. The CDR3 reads CSATRAGGESYGYTF. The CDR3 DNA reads TGCAGTGCTACTCGGGCAGGGGGCGAAAGCTATGGCTACACCTTC.

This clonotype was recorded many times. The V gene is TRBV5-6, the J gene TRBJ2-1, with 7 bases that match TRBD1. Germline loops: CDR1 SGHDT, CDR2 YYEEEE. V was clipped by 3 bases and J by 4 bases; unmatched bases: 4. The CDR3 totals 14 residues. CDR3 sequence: CASSSGQTYNEQFF. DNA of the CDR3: TGTGCCAGCAGCTCGGGACAGACTTACAATGAGCAGTTCTTC.

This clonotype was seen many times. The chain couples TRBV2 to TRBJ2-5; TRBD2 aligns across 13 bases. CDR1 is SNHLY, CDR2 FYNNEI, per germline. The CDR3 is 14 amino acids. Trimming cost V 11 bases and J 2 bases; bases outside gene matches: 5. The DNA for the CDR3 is TGTGCCGGACGACTAGCGGGGGGACAAGAGACCCAGTACTTC. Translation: CAGRLAGGQETQYF.

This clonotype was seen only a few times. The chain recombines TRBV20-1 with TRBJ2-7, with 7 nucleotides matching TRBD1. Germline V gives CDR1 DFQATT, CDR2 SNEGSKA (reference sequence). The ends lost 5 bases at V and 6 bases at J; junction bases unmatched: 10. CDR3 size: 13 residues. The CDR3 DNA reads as TGCAGTGCTCTCCAACAGGGGTGGGGCGAGCAGTACTTC. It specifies CSALQQGWGEQYF.

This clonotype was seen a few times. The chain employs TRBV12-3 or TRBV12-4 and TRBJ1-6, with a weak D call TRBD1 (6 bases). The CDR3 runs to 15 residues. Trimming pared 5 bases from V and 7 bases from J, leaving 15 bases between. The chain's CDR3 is CASSPSGGQNSPLHF. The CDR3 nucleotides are TGTGCCAGCAGTCCATCTGGGGGGCAGAATTCACCCCTCCACTTT.

CDR3 nucleotide sequence: TGTGCCAGCAGTTTAGACCAACATCAGCCCCAGCATTTT. As protein: CASSLDQHQPQHF. V is TRBV12-3 or TRBV12-4 and J is TRBJ1-5; D is uncertain. The CDR3 loop spans 13 amino acids. V shed 1 base and J shed 5 bases, with 6 bases lying between them.